This T cell receptor (beta chain) was observed in a study of identical twins. Study-level points and caveats: While abundant cord blood beta clonotypes carried fewer insertions, memory repertoires showed no such pattern. Modelling approaches yielded underestimates of out-of-frame TCR alpha sharing between monozygotic twins.

TCRdb re-called the 5' RACE reads with MiXCR, one entry per CDR3 protein. This table has 500,000 to 600,000 distinct CDR3 sequences, less than 25% appearing once. This clonotype has only a few counts. Its antigen is as yet unknown. Trimming shortened V by 7 bases and J by 0 bases, and 9 bases separated the two germline ends. The CDR3 is 14 residues long. Germline V lookup: CDR1 ENHRY, CDR2 SYGVKD. The data were also submitted as part of a second study, on T cells expressing NK-cell markers. That report notes: CD3+CD56+NKG2C+, CD3+CD56+NKG2C- and CD3+CD56-NKG2C+ T cells, once sorted, supplied the TCR beta repertoires.

The sample consisted of CD4+ T cells sorted from blood. The sequence was obtained from a woman aged 18-29 years in good health. This chain joins TRBV10-3 and TRBJ2-2; D is unresolved. The CDR3 DNA is TGTGCCATCATGGCGGATACGAACACCGGGGAGCTGTTTTTT. Its protein is CAIMADTNTGELFF.